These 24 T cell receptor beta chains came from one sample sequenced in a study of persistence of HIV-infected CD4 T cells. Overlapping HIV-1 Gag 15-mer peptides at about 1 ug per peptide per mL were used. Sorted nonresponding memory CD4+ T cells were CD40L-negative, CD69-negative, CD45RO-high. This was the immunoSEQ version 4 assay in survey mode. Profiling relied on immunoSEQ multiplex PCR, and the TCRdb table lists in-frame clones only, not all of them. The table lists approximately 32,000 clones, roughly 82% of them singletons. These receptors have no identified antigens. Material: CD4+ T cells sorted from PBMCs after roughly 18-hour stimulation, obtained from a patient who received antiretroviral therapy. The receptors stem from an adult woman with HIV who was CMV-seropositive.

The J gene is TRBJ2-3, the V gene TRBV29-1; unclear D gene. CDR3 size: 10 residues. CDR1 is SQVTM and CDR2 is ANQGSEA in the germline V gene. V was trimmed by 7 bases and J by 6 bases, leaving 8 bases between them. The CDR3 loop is CSGTQDTQYF. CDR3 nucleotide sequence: TGCAGCGGAACTCAGGATACGCAGTATTTT.

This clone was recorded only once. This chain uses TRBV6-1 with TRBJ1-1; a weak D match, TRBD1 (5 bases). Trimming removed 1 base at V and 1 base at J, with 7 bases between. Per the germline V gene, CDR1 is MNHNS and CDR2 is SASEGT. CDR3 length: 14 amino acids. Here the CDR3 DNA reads TGTGCCAGCAGTGAAGGGGGCAAGAACACTGAAGCTTTCTTT. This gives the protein CASSEGGKNTEAFF.

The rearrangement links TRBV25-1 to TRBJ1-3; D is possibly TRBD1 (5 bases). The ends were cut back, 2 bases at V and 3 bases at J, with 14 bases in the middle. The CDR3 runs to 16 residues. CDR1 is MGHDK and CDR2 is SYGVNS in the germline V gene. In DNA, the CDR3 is TGTGCCAGCAGTGAAGTTCGGGGGATCTTTGGAAACACCATATATTTT. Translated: CASSEVRGIFGNTIYF.

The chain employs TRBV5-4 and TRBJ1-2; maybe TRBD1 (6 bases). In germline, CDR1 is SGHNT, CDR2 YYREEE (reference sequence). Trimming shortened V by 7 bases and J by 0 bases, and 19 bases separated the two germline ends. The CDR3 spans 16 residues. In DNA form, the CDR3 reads TGTGCCAGCGGGTCGAGCTCCCAGGGGACTAACTATGGCTACACCTTC. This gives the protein CASGSSSQGTNYGYTF.

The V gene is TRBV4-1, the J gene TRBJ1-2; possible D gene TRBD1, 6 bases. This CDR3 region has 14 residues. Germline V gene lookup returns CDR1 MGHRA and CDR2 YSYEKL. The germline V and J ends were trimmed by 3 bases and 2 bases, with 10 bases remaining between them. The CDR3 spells CASSHQGLNYGYTF. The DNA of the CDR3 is TGCGCCAGCAGCCACCAGGGGCTGAACTATGGCTACACCTTC.

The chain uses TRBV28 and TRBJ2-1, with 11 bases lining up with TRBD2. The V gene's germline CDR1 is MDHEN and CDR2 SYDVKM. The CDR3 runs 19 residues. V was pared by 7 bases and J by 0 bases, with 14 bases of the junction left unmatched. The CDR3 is CASISNLGLAEISYNEQFF. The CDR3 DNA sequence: TGTGCCAGCATTAGCAATTTGGGACTAGCGGAAATCTCCTACAATGAGCAGTTCTTC.

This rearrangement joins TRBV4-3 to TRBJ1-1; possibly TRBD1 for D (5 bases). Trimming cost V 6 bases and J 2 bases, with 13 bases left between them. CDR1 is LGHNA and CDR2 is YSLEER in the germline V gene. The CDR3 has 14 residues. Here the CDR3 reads CASRPGGANTEAFF. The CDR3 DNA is TGCGCCAGCAGACCCGGAGGGGCCAACACTGAAGCTTTCTTT.

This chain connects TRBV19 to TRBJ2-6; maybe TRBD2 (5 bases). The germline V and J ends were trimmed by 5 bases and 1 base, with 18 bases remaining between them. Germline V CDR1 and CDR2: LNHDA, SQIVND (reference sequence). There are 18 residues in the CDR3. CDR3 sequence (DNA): TGTGCCAGTAGTCTCTCGGGGTGGGGAACATCTGGGGCCAACGTCCTGACTTTC. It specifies CASSLSGWGTSGANVLTF.

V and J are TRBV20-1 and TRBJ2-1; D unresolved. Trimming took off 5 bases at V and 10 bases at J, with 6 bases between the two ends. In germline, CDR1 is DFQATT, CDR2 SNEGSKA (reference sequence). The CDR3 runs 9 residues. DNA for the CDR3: TGCAGTGCTGGAATGGAGCAGTTCTTC. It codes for CSAGMEQFF.

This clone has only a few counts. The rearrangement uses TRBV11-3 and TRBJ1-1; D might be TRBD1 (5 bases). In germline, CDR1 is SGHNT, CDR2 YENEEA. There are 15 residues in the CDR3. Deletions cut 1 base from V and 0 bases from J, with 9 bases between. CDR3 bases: TGTGCCAGCAGCTTAGTCGCAGGGATGAACACTGAAGCTTTCTTT. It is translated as CASSLVAGMNTEAFF.

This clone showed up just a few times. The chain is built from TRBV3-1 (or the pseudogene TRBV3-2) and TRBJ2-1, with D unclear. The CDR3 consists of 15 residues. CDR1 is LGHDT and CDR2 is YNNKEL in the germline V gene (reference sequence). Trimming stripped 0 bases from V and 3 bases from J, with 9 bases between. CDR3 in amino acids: CASSQDYALYNEQFF. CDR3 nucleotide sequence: TGTGCCAGCAGCCAAGACTACGCCCTCTACAATGAGCAGTTCTTC.

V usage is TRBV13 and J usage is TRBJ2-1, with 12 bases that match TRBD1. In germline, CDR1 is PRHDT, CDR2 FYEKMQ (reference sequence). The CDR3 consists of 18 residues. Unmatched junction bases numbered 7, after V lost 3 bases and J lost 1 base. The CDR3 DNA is TGTGCCAGCAGCTTCGGGACAGGGGGCAGGGTATCCTACAATGAGCAGTTCTTC. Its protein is CASSFGTGGRVSYNEQFF.

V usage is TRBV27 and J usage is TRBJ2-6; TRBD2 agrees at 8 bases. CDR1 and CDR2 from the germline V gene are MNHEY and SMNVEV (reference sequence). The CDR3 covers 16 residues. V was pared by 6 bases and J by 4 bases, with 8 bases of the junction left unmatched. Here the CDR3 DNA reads TGTGCCAGCAGGTCCAGCGGGAGTACCGGGGCCAACGTCCTGACTTTC. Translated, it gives CASRSSGSTGANVLTF.

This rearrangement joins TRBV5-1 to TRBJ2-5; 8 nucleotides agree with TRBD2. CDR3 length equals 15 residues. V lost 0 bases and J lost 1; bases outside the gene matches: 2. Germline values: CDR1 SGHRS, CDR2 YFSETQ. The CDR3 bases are TGCGCCAGCAGCTTGGTACTAGCGGCCCAAGAGACCCAGTACTTC. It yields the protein CASSLVLAAQETQYF.

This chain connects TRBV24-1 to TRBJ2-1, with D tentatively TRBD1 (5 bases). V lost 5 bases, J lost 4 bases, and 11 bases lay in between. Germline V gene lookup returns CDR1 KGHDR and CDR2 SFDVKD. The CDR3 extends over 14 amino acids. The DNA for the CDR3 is TGTGCCACCAGTGGGTTAGGGGCTTACAATGAGCAGTTCTTC. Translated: CATSGLGAYNEQFF.

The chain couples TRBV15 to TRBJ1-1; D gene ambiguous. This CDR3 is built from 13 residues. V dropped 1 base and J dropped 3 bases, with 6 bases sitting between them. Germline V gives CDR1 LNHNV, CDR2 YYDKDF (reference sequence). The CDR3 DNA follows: TGTGCCACCAGCAGAGGAGTGGACACTGAAGCTTTCTTT. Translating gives CATSRGVDTEAFF.

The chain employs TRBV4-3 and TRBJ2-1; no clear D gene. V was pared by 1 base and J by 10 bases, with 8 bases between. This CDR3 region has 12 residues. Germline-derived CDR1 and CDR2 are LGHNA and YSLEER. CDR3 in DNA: TGCGCCAGCAGCCAAGGGTGGGGAGAGCAGTTCTTC. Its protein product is CASSQGWGEQFF.

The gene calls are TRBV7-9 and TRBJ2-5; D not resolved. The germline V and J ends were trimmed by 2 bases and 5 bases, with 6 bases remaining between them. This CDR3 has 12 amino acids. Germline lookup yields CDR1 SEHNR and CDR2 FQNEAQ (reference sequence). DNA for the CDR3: TGTGCCAGCAGCTTATCCGCGGAGACCCAGTACTTC. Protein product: CASSLSAETQYF.

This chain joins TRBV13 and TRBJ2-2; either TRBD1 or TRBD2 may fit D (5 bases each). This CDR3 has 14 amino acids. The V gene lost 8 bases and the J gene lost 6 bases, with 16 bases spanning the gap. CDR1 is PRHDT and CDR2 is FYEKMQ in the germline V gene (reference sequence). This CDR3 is CASAARGPAGELFF. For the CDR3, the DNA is TGTGCCAGCGCCGCGAGGGGTCCGGCCGGGGAGCTGTTTTTT.

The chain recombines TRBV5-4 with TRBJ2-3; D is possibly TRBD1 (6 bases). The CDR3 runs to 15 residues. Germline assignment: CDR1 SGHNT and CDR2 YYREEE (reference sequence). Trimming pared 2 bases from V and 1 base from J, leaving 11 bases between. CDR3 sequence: CASSLRGSGTDTQYF. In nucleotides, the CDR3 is TGTGCCAGCAGCTTAAGGGGGTCTGGCACAGATACGCAGTATTTT.

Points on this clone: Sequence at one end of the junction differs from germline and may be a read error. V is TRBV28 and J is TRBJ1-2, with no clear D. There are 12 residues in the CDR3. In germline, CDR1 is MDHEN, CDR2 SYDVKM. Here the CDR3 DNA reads TGTGCCAGCAGTCTACTATACCAGGCCCTGATATTC. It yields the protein CASSLLYQALIF.

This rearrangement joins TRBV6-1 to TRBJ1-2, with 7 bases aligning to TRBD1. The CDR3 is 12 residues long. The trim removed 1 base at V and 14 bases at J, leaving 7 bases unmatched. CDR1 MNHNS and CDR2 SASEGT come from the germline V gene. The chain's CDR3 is CASSEGDRAKTF. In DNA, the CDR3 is TGTGCCAGCAGTGAAGGAGACAGGGCAAAAACCTTC.

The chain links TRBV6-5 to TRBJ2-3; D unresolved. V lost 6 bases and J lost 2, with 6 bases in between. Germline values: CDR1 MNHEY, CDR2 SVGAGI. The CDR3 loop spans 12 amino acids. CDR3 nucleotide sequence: TGTGCCAGCAGCCAATACACAGATACGCAGTATTTT. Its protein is CASSQYTDTQYF.

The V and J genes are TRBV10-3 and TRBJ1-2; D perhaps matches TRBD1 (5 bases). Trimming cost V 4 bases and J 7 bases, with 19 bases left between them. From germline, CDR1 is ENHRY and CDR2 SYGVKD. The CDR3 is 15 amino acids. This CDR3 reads CAISGSQVVAFGYTF. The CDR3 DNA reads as TGTGCCATCAGTGGATCACAGGTCGTTGCCTTTGGCTACACCTTC.